Following are 30 T cell receptor beta chains from one sample sequenced in a study of CD8 T cells in Susac syndrome. A quantity of about 0.45 to 1 ug RNA underwent reverse transcription using random hexamers. TCRdb reanalysed the immunoSEQ multiplex PCR reads using MiXCR and keeps one entry per CDR3 protein. This sample has 200,000 or so distinct CDR3 sequences; almost 96% occur once, and the top ten carry 0.075% to 0.1%. Sequencing was done on a sample of CD4+ T cells from PBMCs. Receptors originate from a human donor with Susac syndrome.

The chain recombines TRBV6-5 with TRBJ2-2; tentative D call: TRBD1 (6 bases). CDR1 is MNHEY, CDR2 SVGAGI, per germline. The CDR3 sequence is 13 residues long. Trimming shortened V by 5 bases and J by 6 bases, and 10 bases separated the two germline ends. The CDR3 protein is CASSRDTAGELFF. The CDR3, as DNA: TGTGCCAGCAGTCGGGACACAGCCGGGGAGCTGTTTTTT.

The chain links TRBV12-3 or TRBV12-4 to TRBJ2-1, with TRBD2 identical over 10 bases. Trimming removed 3 bases from V and 4 bases from J; junction bases left unmatched: 12. The CDR3 runs 18 residues. DNA for the CDR3: TGTGCCAGCAGTTTTCTTCCTCTAGCGGGGGCCCTATACAATGAGCAGTTCTTC. Its translation: CASSFLPLAGALYNEQFF.

The chain links TRBV12-3 or TRBV12-4 to TRBJ2-1; 11 bases align to TRBD2. This CDR3 comprises 16 residues. J gave up 8 bases and V 7 bases, and 13 bases lay outside the gene matches. In nucleotides, the CDR3 is TGTGCCAGCACCTCCCTGGAGCTAGCGGGGGGTCATGAGCAGTTCTTC. This sequence encodes CASTSLELAGGHEQFF.

This sequence joins TRBV4-3 and TRBJ1-1; D perhaps matches TRBD1 (6 bases). The CDR3 sequence is 14 residues long. The V end was cut by 4 bases, the J end by 1 base, with 10 bases between. Germline values: CDR1 LGHNA, CDR2 YSLEER. Here the CDR3 reads CASSPGTRNTEAFF. CDR3 coding DNA: TGCGCCAGCAGCCCAGGGACAAGGAACACTGAAGCTTTCTTT.

The CDR3 sequence is CSVQRPSSGNTIYF. The CDR3 DNA reads as TGCAGCGTTCAGAGGCCGAGCTCTGGAAACACCATATATTTT. This chain links TRBV29-1 with TRBJ1-3; D not resolved. V shed 5 bases and J shed 0 bases, with 11 bases lying between them. The CDR3 runs to 14 residues. Germline-derived CDR1 and CDR2 are SQVTM and ANQGSEA. Using reference TRBV29-1 and TRBJ1-3 for the parts outside the CDR3, the full variable domain is SAVISQKPSRDICQRGTSLTIQCQVDSQVTMMFWYRQQPGQSLTLIATANQGSEATYESGFVIDKFPISRPNLTFSTLTVSNMSPEDSSIYLCSVQRPSSGNTIYFGEGSWLTVV.

V and J are TRBV29-1 and TRBJ2-7; no reliable D call. V was pared by 7 bases and J by 4 bases, with 11 bases between. The CDR3 has 11 amino acids. Looked up from germline, CDR1 is SQVTM and CDR2 is ANQGSEA. The CDR3: CSAGTAYEQYF. The CDR3 nucleotides read TGCAGCGCCGGCACAGCGTACGAGCAGTACTTC.

The chain uses TRBV12-3 or TRBV12-4 and TRBJ2-2; 14 nucleotides agree with TRBD2. This CDR3 contains 18 residues. Losses at the gene ends were 3 bases for V and 4 bases for J; bases not matched to a gene: 7. The CDR3 here is CASSFGGLAGGSTGELFF. CDR3 coding DNA: TGTGCCAGCAGTTTCGGAGGACTAGCGGGGGGTAGCACCGGGGAGCTGTTTTTT.

The chain links TRBV18 to TRBJ2-6; the D gene could be TRBD1 or TRBD2 (5 bases each). This CDR3 region has 16 residues. V lost 3 bases and J 4 bases, leaving 13 bases between the germline ends. Germline CDR1 KGHSH, CDR2 LQKENI. This chain's CDR3 is CASSPVRGFGANVLTF. The CDR3 DNA sequence: TGTGCCAGCTCACCTGTCCGGGGCTTCGGGGCCAACGTCCTGACTTTC.

The chain recombines TRBV5-1 with TRBJ2-1; D is unresolved. The germline V gene has CDR1 SGHRS and CDR2 YFSETQ. CDR3 length: 13 amino acids. V dropped 2 bases and J dropped 9 bases, with 12 bases sitting between them. The CDR3 DNA sequence: TGCGCCAGCAGCTTCACTCTAGTTAGTGAGCAGTTCTTC. Translating gives CASSFTLVSEQFF.

V and J are TRBV9 and TRBJ2-1, with D perhaps TRBD1 (6 bases). Germline-derived CDR1 and CDR2 are SGDLS and YYNGEE. Trimming cost V 1 base and J 0 bases, with 14 bases left between them. This CDR3 spans 17 amino acids. The CDR3 DNA is TGTGCCAGCAGCGTATCACCACCAGGGGACTCCTACAATGAGCAGTTCTTC. Protein product: CASSVSPPGDSYNEQFF.

In its sample, this clonotype was seen once. The rearrangement links TRBV4-1 to TRBJ1-2, with TRBD1 as a possible D gene (5 bases). This CDR3 region has 15 residues. Deletions cut 1 base from V and 1 base from J, with 10 bases between. Germline V gene sequence: CDR1 MGHRA, CDR2 YSYEKL. The CDR3 DNA follows: TGCGCCAGCAGCCAAGCGGGCAGGGATAACTATGGCTACACCTTC. Its protein product is CASSQAGRDNYGYTF.

The V and J genes are TRBV30 and TRBJ2-5; D unresolved. There are 14 residues in the CDR3. The V and J ends lost 4 bases and 2 bases respectively, with 14 bases between them. The V gene's germline CDR1 is GTSNPN and CDR2 SVGIG (reference sequence). The CDR3 sequence: CAWTVSVGQETQYF. CDR3 coding DNA: TGTGCCTGGACTGTATCCGTGGGTCAAGAGACCCAGTACTTC.

CDR3 in amino acids: CASSLRDRFNYGYTF. In nucleotides, the CDR3 is TGTGCCAGCAGTTTAAGGGACCGATTCAACTATGGCTACACCTTC. This sequence joins TRBV12-3 or TRBV12-4 and TRBJ1-2, with D maybe TRBD1 (5 bases). The CDR3 runs 15 residues. Trimming left V 2 bases short and J 2 bases short, with 12 bases between.

The rearrangement joins TRBV6-6 to TRBJ2-3; 14 positions agree with TRBD2. There are 12 residues in the CDR3. The V and J ends lost 11 bases and 6 bases, in that order; junction bases with no gene match: 1. Looked up from germline, CDR1 is MNHNY and CDR2 is SVGAGI (reference sequence). The CDR3 nucleotides are TGTGCCGGGACTAGCGGGGGTGATACGCAGTATTTT. It encodes CAGTSGGDTQYF.

The chain is built from TRBV6-5 and TRBJ2-7, with TRBD1 as a possible D gene (6 bases). The CDR3 extends over 14 amino acids. V was pared by 4 bases and J by 7 bases, with 17 bases between. CDR1 is MNHEY and CDR2 is SVGAGI in the germline V gene. The CDR3 reads CASSSQGYLWEQYF. CDR3 nucleotide sequence: TGTGCCAGCAGTTCACAGGGCTATCTTTGGGAGCAGTACTTC.

The V call is TRBV7-2, the J call TRBJ1-6; 9 nucleotides match TRBD1. The V gene end was trimmed by 2 bases and the J gene end by 8 bases; junction bases not matched to a gene: 4. CDR3 length: 15 residues. Germline CDR1 reads SGHTA; CDR2 reads FQGNSA. The CDR3 DNA follows: TGTGCCAGCAGCTTACGGACAGGGGAAGATTCACCCCTCCACTTT. This gives the protein CASSLRTGEDSPLHF.

V and J are TRBV6-5 and TRBJ2-2, with 8 positions matching TRBD1. CDR3 size: 17 residues. From germline, CDR1 is MNHEY and CDR2 SVGAGI. V lost 4 bases to trimming and J lost 1 base; unmatched junction nucleotides: 8. The CDR3: CASSSSFGTGNTGELFF. The CDR3 coding sequence is TGTGCCAGCAGTTCGTCCTTCGGGACAGGGAACACCGGGGAGCTGTTTTTT.

The rearrangement joins TRBV25-1 to TRBJ2-7; D gene ambiguous. Trimming shortened V by 2 bases and J by 9 bases, and 17 bases separated the two germline ends. CDR1 is MGHDK, CDR2 SYGVNS, per germline. The CDR3 has 14 residues. The CDR3, as DNA: TGTGCCAGCAGTGAAGATAACACCATAGAAGGGCAGTACTTC. Its translation is CASSEDNTIEGQYF.

V and J are TRBV28 and TRBJ2-7; TRBD2 matches 10 bases. V trimming: 6 bases; J trimming: 11 bases; junction bases outside the gene matches: 19. The CDR3 is made up of 16 amino acids. The germline V gene encodes CDR1 MDHEN and CDR2 SYDVKM. The CDR3 is CASRPLSGLAASGEYF. CDR3 sequence (DNA): TGTGCCAGCAGACCTTTATCCGGACTAGCGGCTTCGGGGGAGTACTTC.

The rearrangement links TRBV11-2 to TRBJ2-7; 8 bases match TRBD2. This CDR3 has 16 residues. Germline assignment: CDR1 SGHAT and CDR2 FQNNGV. V was clipped by 1 base and J by 3 bases; unmatched bases: 8. The CDR3 nucleotides read TGTGCCAGCAGCTTAGCCCCCAGCGGGGGCTTCTACGAGCAGTACTTC. Its protein product is CASSLAPSGGFYEQYF.

The chain carries TRBV7-9 and TRBJ1-2, with 7 bases lining up with TRBD1. The J segment lost 5 bases and the V segment lost 4 bases, leaving 7 bases of the junction unmatched. The CDR3 extends over 14 amino acids. Per germline, CDR1 SEHNR and CDR2 FQNEAQ (reference sequence). CDR3 bases: TGTGCCAGCAGCTGGGACAGCTTCAATTATGGCTACACCTTC. It codes for CASSWDSFNYGYTF.

The chain couples TRBV12-3 or TRBV12-4 to TRBJ2-7; maybe TRBD1 (5 bases). V gave up 5 bases and J gave up 3 bases, with 14 bases separating them. This CDR3 region has 14 residues. CDR3 sequence: CASSPDSLDYEQYF. The CDR3 DNA follows: TGTGCCAGCAGTCCCGACAGCTTGGACTACGAGCAGTACTTC.

This clonotype was counted a single time. The chain carries TRBV29-1 and TRBJ2-1; 16 bases match TRBD2. The CDR3 totals 17 residues. Germline values: CDR1 SQVTM, CDR2 ANQGSEA. The CDR3 here is CSSSGTSGGAGYNEQFF. The CDR3 nucleotides are TGCAGTTCCTCCGGGACTAGCGGGGGGGCGGGTTACAATGAGCAGTTCTTC.

The chain uses TRBV20-1 and TRBJ2-5; 7 nucleotides align to TRBD2. The CDR3 consists of 14 residues. The J segment lost 5 bases and the V segment lost 1 base, leaving 7 bases of the junction unmatched. Germline V lookup: CDR1 DFQATT, CDR2 SNEGSKA (reference sequence). The CDR3 DNA reads as TGCAGTGCTAGAGTTCAGCGGGGTTTCGAGACCCAGTACTTC. Translated, it gives CSARVQRGFETQYF.

The chain carries TRBV6-5 and TRBJ1-1; a weak D match, TRBD1 (6 bases). From germline, CDR1 is MNHEY and CDR2 SVGAGI. V lost 2 bases to trimming and J lost 8 bases, with 6 bases between them. The CDR3 spans 11 residues. This CDR3 is CASSYQGEAFF. The CDR3 nucleotides are TGTGCCAGCAGTTACCAGGGGGAAGCTTTCTTT.

DNA for the CDR3: TGTGCCTGTCCGGGGAGGACGAACACTGAAGCTTTCTTT. Translating it yields CACPGRTNTEAFF. The chain couples TRBV30 to TRBJ1-1; D gene uncertain. Trimming cost V 6 bases and J 1 base, with 12 bases left between them. This CDR3 has 13 residues. Germline-derived CDR1 and CDR2 are GTSNPN and SVGIG (reference sequence).

The rearrangement links TRBV2 to TRBJ2-7; no clear D gene. V lost 7 bases to trimming and J lost 1 base, with 8 bases between them. CDR3 length equals 12 residues. CDR1 is SNHLY and CDR2 is FYNNEI in the germline V gene. In DNA, the CDR3 is TGTGCCAGCAATGCCATTTCCTACGAGCAGTACTTC. Its protein is CASNAISYEQYF.

This chain links TRBV6-5 with TRBJ2-1; D is unresolved. The CDR3 runs 15 residues. Germline values: CDR1 MNHEY, CDR2 SVGAGI. Trimming left V 6 bases short and J 0 bases short, with 12 bases between. The CDR3 DNA follows: TGTGCCAGCAGGGCGGACCGGAGCTCCTACAATGAGCAGTTCTTC. Protein: CASRADRSSYNEQFF.

This sequence joins TRBV7-9 and TRBJ2-3, with TRBD2 matching over 11 bases. The junction had 9 bases not matched to a gene; V was cut back by 3 bases and J by 1 base. CDR1 SEHNR and CDR2 FQNEAQ come from the germline V gene (reference sequence). The CDR3 is made up of 18 amino acids. CDR3 in DNA: TGTGCCAGCAGCTTTAGACCTAGCGGGGGGCCCCGCACAGATACGCAGTATTTT. Amino acid sequence: CASSFRPSGGPRTDTQYF.

This chain connects TRBV4-2 to TRBJ1-2, with D possibly matching TRBD1 (5 bases). Per the germline V gene, CDR1 is LGHNA and CDR2 is YNFKEQ. The CDR3 covers 12 residues. V lost 3 bases and J 8 bases, leaving 10 bases between the germline ends. In nucleotides, the CDR3 is TGTGCCAGCAGCCAGTATCAGGGAGGCTACACCTTC. This translates into CASSQYQGGYTF.